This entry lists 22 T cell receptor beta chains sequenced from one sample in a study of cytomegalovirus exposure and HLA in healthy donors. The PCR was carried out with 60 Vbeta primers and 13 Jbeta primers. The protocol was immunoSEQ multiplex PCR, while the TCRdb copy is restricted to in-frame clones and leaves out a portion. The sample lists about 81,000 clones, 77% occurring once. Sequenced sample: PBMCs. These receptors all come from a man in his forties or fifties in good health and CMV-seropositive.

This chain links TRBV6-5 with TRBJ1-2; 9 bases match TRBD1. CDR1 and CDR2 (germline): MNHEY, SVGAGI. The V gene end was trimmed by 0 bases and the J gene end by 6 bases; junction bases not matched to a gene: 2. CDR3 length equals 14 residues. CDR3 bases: TGTGCCAGCAGTTACTCGGGGACAGGGAATGGCTACACCTTC. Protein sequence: CASSYSGTGNGYTF.

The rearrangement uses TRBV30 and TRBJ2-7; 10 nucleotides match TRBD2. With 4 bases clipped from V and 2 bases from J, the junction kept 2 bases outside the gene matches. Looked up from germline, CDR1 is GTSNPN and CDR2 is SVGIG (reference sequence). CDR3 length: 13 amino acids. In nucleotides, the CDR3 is TGTGCCTGGAAGAGCGGGAGGGCCTACGAGCAGTACTTC. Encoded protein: CAWKSGRAYEQYF.

The CDR3 DNA reads TGTGCCAGCAGTTCTACGACGGACAGACAAGAGACCCAGTACTTC. It codes for CASSSTTDRQETQYF. The chain employs TRBV28 and TRBJ2-5; weak D call: TRBD1 (6 bases). CDR1 and CDR2 (germline): MDHEN, SYDVKM. V was shortened by 4 bases and J by 2 bases, with 14 bases between the two germline ends. CDR3 length: 15 residues. The full variable domain, its missing parts supplied by reference TRBV28 and TRBJ2-5, is DVKVTQSSRYLVKRTGEKVFLECVQDMDHENMFWYRQDPGLGLRLIYFSYDVKMKEKGDIPEGYSVSREKKERFSLILESASTNQTSMYLCASSSTTDRQETQYFGPGTRLLVL.

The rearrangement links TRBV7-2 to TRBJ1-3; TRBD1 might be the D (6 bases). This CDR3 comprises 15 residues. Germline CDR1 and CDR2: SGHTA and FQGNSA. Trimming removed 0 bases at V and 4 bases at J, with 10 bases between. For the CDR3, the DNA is TGTGCCAGCAGCTTAGCGCGGACAGAAGGAAACACCATATATTTT. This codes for CASSLARTEGNTIYF.

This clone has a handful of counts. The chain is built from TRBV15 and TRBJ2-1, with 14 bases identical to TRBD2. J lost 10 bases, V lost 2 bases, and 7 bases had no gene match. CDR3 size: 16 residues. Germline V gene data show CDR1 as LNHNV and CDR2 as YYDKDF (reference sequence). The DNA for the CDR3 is TGTGCCACCAGCAGACAGACTAGCGGGAGGGCCGGAGAGCAGTTCTTC. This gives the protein CATSRQTSGRAGEQFF. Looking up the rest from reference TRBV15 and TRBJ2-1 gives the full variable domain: DAMVIQNPRYQVTQFGKPVTLSCSQTLNHNVMYWYQQKSSQAPKLLFHYYDKDFNNEADTPDNFQSRRPNTSFCFLDIRSPGLGDTAMYLCATSRQTSGRAGEQFFGPGTRLTVL.

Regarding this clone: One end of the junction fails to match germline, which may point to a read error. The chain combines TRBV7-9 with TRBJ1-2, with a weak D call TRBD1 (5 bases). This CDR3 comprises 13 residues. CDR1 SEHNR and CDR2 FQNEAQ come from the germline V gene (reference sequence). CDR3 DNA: TGTTCCAGCAGCAACTTTGAAGGGGATGGCTACACCTTC. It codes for CSSSNFEGDGYTF.

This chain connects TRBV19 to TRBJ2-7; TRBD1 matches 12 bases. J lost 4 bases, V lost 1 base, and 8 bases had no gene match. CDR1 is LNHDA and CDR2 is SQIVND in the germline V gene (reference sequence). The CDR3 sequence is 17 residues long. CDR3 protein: CASSIGTGTGGLYEQYF. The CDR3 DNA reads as TGTGCCAGTAGTATAGGGACCGGGACAGGGGGCTTATACGAGCAGTACTTC. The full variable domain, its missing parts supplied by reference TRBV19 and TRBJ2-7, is DGGITQSPKYLFRKEGQNVTLSCEQNLNHDAMYWYRQDPGQGLRLIYYSQIVNDFQKGDIAEGYSVSREKKESFPLTVTSAQKNPTAFYLCASSIGTGTGGLYEQYFGPGTRLTVT.

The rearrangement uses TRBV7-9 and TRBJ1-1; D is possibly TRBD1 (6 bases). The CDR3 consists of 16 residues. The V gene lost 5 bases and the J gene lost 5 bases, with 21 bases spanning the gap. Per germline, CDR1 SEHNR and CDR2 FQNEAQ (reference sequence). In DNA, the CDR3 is TGTGCCAGCAGCCCTCATCCAGGGGAATTCGGGACTGAAGCTTTCTTT. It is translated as CASSPHPGEFGTEAFF.

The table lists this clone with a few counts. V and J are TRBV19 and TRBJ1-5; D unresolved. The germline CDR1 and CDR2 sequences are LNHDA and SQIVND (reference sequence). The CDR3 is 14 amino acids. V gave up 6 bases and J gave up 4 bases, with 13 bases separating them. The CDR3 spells CASRDDTVNQPQHF. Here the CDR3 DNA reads TGTGCCAGTAGGGATGACACCGTTAATCAGCCCCAGCATTTT.

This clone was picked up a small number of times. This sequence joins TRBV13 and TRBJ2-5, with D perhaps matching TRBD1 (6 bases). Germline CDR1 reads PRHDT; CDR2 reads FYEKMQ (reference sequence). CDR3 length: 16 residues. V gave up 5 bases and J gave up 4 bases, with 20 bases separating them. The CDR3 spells CASSPWGPSSPETQYF. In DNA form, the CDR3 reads TGTGCCAGCAGCCCTTGGGGGCCAAGCTCACCAGAGACCCAGTACTTC.

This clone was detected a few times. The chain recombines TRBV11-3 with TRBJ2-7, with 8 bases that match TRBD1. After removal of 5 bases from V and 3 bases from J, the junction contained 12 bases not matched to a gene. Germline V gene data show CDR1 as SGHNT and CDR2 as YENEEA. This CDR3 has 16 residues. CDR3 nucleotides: TGTGCCAGCAGCCTCGCCACCCGGACAGGGAGCTACGAGCAGTACTTC. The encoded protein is CASSLATRTGSYEQYF.

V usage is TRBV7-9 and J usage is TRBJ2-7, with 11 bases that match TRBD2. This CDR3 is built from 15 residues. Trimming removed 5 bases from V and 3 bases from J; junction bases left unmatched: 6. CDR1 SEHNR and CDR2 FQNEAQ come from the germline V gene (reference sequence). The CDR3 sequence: CASSLTGTSGYEQYF. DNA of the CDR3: TGTGCCAGCAGCCTCACCGGGACTAGCGGCTACGAGCAGTACTTC. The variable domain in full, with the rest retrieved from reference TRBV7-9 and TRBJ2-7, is DTGVSQNPRHKITKRGQNVTFRCDPISEHNRLYWYRQTLGQGPEFLTYFQNEAQLEKSRLLSDRFSAERPKGSFSTLEIQRTEQGDSAMYLCASSLTGTSGYEQYFGPGTRLTVT.

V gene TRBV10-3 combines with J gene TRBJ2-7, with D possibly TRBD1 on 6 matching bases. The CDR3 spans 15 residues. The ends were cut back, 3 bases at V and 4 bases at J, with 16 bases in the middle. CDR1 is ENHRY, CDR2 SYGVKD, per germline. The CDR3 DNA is TGTGCCATCAGTGATTCCACAGGGTGGCTTTACGAGCAGTACTTC. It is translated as CAISDSTGWLYEQYF.

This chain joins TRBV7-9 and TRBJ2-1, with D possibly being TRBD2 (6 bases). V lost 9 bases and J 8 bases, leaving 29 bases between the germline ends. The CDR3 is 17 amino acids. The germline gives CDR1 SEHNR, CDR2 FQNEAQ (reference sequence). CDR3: CASKRPRLGGPRDEQFF. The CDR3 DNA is TGTGCCAGTAAACGCCCCCGCTTAGGAGGGCCGAGGGATGAGCAGTTCTTC. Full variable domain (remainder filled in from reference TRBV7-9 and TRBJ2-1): DTGVSQNPRHKITKRGQNVTFRCDPISEHNRLYWYRQTLGQGPEFLTYFQNEAQLEKSRLLSDRFSAERPKGSFSTLEIQRTEQGDSAMYLCASKRPRLGGPRDEQFFGPGTRLTVL.

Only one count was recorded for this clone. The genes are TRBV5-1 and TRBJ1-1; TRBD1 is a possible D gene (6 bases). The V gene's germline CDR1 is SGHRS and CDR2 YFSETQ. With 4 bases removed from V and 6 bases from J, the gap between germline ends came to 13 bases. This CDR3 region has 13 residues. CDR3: CASSADRISEAFF. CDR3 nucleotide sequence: TGCGCCAGCAGCGCCGACAGGATCTCTGAAGCTTTCTTT.

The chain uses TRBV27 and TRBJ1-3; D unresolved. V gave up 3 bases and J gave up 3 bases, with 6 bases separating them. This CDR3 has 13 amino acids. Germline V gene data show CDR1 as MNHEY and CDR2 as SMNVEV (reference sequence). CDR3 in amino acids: CASSFQFGNTIYF. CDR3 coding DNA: TGTGCCAGCAGTTTCCAATTTGGAAACACCATATATTTT.

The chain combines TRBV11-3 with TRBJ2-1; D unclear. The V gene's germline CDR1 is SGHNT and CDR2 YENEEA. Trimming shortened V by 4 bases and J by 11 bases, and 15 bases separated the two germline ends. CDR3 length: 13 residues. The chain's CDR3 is CASSSPAWAQQFF. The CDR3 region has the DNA TGTGCCAGCAGCTCACCCGCCTGGGCTCAGCAGTTCTTC. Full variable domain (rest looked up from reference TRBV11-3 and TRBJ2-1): EAGVVQSPRYKIIEKKQPVAFWCNPISGHNTLYWYLQNLGQGPELLIRYENEEAVDDSQLPKDRFSAERLKGVDSTLKIQPAELGDSAVYLCASSSPAWAQQFFGPGTRLTVL.

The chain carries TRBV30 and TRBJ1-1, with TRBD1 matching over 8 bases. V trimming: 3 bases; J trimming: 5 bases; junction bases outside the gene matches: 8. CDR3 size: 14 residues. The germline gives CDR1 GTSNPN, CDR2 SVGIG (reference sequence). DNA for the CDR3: TGTGCCTGGAGGGATCAGGGGGCAGGAACTGAAGCTTTCTTT. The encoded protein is CAWRDQGAGTEAFF.

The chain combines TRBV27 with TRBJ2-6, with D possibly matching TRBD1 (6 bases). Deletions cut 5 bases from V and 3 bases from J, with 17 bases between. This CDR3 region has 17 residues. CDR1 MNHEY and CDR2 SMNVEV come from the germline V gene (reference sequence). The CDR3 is CASSLNRDTLGANVLTF. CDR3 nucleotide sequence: TGTGCCAGCAGTCTGAACCGGGACACACTTGGGGCCAACGTCCTGACTTTC.

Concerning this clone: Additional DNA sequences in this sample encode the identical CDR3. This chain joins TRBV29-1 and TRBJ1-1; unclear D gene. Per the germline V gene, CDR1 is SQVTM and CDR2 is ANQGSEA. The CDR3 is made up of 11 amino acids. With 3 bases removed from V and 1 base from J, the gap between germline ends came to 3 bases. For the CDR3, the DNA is TGCAGCGTTGACAGGAACACTGAAGCTTTCTTT. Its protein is CSVDRNTEAFF. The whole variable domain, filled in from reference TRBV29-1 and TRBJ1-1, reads SAVISQKPSRDICQRGTSLTIQCQVDSQVTMMFWYRQQPGQSLTLIATANQGSEATYESGFVIDKFPISRPNLTFSTLTVSNMSPEDSSIYLCSVDRNTEAFFGQGTRLTVV.

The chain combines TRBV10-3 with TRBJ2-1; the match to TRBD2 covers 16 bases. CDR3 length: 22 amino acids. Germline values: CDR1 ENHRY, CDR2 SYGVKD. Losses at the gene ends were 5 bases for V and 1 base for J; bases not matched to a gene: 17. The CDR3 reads CAISTLDLTGTSGRGSYNEQFF. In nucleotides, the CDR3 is TGTGCCATCAGTACACTAGATCTCACCGGGACTAGCGGGAGGGGGTCCTACAATGAGCAGTTCTTC.

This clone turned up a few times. CDR3 protein: CASSPLRVYSYEQYF. The CDR3 DNA reads as TGCGCCAGCAGCCCTCTCAGGGTCTATTCCTACGAGCAGTACTTC. V and J are TRBV10-1 and TRBJ2-7, with D possibly matching TRBD1 (5 bases). Deletions cut 6 bases from V and 1 base from J, with 16 bases between. The CDR3 is made up of 15 amino acids. CDR1 is WNHNN and CDR2 is SYGVQD in the germline V gene (reference sequence).